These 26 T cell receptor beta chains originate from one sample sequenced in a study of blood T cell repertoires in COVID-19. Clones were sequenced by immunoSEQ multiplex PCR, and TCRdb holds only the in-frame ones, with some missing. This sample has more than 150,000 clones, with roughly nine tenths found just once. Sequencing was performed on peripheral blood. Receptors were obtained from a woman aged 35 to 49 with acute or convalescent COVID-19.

The CDR3, as DNA: TGTGCCAGCAGCACTCTAGAACAAGAGACCCAGTACTTC. It is translated as CASSTLEQETQYF. The chain couples TRBV6-6 to TRBJ2-5; D gene ambiguous. The ends were cut back, 6 bases at V and 2 bases at J, with 10 bases in the middle. Germline CDR1 and CDR2: MNHNY and SVGAGI (reference sequence). The CDR3 sequence is 13 residues long.

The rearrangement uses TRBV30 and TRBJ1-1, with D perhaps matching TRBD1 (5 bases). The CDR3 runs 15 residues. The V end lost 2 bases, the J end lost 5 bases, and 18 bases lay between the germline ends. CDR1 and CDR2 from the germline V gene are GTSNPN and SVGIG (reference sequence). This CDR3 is CAWSPHGGVGTEAFF. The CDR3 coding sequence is TGTGCCTGGAGTCCCCACGGAGGGGTAGGGACTGAAGCTTTCTTT.

CDR3 sequence: CAWSVGTVNQPQHF. The CDR3 DNA reads as TGTGCCTGGAGTGTAGGGACAGTCAATCAGCCCCAGCATTTT. The chain couples TRBV30 to TRBJ1-5; 7 positions agree with TRBD1. This CDR3 is built from 14 residues. With 0 bases clipped from V and 3 bases from J, the junction kept 2 bases outside the gene matches. CDR1 is GTSNPN, CDR2 SVGIG, per germline (reference sequence).

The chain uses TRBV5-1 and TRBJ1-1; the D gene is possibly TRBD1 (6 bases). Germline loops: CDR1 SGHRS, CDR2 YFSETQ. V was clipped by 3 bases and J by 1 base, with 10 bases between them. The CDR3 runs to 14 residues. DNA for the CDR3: TGCGCCAGCAGCTCGGGACAACCGAACACTGAAGCTTTCTTT. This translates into CASSSGQPNTEAFF. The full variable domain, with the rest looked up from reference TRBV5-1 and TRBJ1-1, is KAGVTQTPRYLIKTRGQQVTLSCSPISGHRSVSWYQQTPGQGLQFLFEYFSETQRNKGNFPGRFSGRQFSNSRSEMNVSTLELGDSALYLCASSSGQPNTEAFFGQGTRLTVV.

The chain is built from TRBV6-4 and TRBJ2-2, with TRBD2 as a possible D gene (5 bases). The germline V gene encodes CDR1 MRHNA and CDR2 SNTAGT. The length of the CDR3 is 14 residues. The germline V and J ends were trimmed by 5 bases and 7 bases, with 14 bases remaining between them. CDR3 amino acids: CASSPALRGGELFF. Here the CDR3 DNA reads TGTGCCAGCAGTCCGGCCTTACGGGGCGGGGAGCTGTTTTTT.

The CDR3 is CASSHNSYEQYF. The DNA for the CDR3 is TGTGCCAGCAGCCACAACTCCTACGAGCAGTACTTC. The chain combines TRBV6-6 with TRBJ2-7; D unresolved. Germline assignment: CDR1 MNHNY and CDR2 SVGAGI (reference sequence). With 6 bases removed from V and 0 bases from J, the gap between germline ends came to 6 bases. The CDR3 runs 12 residues.

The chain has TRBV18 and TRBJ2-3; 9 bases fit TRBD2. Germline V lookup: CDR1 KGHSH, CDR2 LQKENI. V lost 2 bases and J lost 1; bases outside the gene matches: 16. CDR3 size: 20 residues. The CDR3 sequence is CASSPNRLAGTPIGTDTQYF. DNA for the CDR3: TGTGCCAGCTCACCAAATCGGCTAGCGGGGACACCAATAGGCACAGATACGCAGTATTTT.

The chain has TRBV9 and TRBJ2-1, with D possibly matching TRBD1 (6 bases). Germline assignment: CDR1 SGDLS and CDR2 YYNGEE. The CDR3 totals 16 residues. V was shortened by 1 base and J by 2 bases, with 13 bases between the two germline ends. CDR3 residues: CASSVTAGVAYNEQFF. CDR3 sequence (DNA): TGTGCCAGCAGCGTAACAGCAGGGGTTGCCTACAATGAGCAGTTCTTC.

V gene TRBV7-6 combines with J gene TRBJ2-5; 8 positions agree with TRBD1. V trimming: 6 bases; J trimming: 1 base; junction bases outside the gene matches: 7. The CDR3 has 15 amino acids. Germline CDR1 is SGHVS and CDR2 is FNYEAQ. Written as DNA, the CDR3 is TGTGCCAGCAGTCGGACAGGGATTTTCCAAGAGACCCAGTACTTC. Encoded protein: CASSRTGIFQETQYF.

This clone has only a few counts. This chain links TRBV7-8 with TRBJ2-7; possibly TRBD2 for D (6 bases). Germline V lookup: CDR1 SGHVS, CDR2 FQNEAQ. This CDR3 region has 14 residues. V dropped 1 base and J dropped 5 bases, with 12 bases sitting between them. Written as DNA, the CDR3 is TGTGCCAGCAGCTTAGGGAGGGTGGGGAACGAGCAGTACTTC. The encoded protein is CASSLGRVGNEQYF.

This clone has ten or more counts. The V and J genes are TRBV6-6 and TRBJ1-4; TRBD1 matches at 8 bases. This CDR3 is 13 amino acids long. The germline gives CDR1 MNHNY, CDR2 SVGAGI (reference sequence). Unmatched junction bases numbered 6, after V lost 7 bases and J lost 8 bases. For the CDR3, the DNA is TGTGCCAGCAAGACAGGGGAAATGGAAAAACTGTTTTTT. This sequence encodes CASKTGEMEKLFF.

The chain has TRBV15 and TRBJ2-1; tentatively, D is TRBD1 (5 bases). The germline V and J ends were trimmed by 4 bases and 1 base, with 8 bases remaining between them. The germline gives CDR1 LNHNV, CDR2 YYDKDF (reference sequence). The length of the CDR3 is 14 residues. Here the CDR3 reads CATSTRQSYNEQFF. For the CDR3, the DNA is TGTGCCACCAGCACCCGACAGTCCTACAATGAGCAGTTCTTC.

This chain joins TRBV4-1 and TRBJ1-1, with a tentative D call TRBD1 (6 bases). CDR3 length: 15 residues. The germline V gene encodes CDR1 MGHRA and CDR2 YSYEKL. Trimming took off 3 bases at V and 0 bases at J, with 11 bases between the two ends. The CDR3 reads CASSQSGQLNTEAFF. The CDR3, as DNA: TGCGCCAGCAGCCAGTCAGGACAGTTGAACACTGAAGCTTTCTTT.

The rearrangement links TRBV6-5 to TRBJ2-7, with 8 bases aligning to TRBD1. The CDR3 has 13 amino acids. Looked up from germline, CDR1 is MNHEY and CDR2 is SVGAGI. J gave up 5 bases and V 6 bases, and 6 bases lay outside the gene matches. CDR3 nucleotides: TGTGCCAGCAGGGATACAGGGGGAAACGAGCAGTACTTC. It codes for CASRDTGGNEQYF.

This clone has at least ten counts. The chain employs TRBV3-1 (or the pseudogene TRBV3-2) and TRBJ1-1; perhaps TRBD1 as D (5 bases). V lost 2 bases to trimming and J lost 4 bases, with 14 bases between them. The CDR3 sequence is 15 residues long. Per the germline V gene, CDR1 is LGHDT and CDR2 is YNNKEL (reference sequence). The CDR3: CASSQRRGGGTEAFF. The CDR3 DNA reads TGTGCCAGCAGCCAACGAAGGGGTGGTGGCACTGAAGCTTTCTTT.

CDR3 nucleotides: TGTGCCACCAGTGATTCCGGGACAGGGGGAAAGATCCAAGAGACCCAGTACTTC. Translated, it gives CATSDSGTGGKIQETQYF. V usage is TRBV24-1 and J usage is TRBJ2-5; 11 bases map to TRBD1. The CDR3 has 18 residues. J lost 1 base, V lost 2 bases, and 8 bases had no gene match. Germline V lookup: CDR1 KGHDR, CDR2 SFDVKD.

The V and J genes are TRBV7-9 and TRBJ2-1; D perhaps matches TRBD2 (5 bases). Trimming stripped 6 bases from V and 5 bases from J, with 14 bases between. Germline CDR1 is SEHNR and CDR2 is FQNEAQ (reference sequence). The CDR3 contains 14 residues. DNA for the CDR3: TGTGCCAGCAGACCCGAACCGGGGAACAATGAGCAGTTCTTC. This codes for CASRPEPGNNEQFF.

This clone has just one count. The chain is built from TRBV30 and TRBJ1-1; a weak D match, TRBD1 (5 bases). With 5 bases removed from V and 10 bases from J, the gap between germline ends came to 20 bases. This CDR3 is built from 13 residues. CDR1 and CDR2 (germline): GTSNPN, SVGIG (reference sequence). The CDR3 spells CAWLDIFLRVAFF. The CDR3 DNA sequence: TGTGCCTGGTTGGACATATTCCTTCGCGTAGCTTTCTTT. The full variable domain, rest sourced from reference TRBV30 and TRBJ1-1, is SQTIHQWPATLVQPVGSPLSLECTVEGTSNPNLYWYRQAAGRGLQLLFYSVGIGQISSEVPQNLSASRPQDRQFILSSKKLLLSDSGFYLCAWLDIFLRVAFFGQGTRLTVV.

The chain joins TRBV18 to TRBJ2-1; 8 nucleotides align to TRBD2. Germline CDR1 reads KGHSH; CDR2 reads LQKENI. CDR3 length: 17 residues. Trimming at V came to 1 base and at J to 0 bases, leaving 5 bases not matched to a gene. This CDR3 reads CASSPLPSGSSYNEQFF. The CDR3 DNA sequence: TGTGCCAGCTCACCACTTCCAAGCGGGAGCTCCTACAATGAGCAGTTCTTC.

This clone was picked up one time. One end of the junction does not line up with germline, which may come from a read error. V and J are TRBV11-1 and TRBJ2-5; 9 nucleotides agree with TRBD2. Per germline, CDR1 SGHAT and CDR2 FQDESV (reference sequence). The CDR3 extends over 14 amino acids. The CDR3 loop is CASSLAGRGETQYF. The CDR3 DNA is TGTGCCAGCAGCCTAGCGGGAAGGGGAGAGACCCAGTACTTC.

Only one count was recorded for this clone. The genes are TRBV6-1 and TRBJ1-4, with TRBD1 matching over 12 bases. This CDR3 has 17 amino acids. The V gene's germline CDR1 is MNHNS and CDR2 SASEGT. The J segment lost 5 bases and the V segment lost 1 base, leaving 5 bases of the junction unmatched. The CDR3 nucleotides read TGTGCCAGCAGTGAAGAGGGACAGGGGGCATGGAATGAAAAACTGTTTTTT. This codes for CASSEEGQGAWNEKLFF.

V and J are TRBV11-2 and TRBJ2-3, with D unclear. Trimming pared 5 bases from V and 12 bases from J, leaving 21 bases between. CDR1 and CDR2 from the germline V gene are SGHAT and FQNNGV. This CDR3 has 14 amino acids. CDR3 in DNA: TGTGCCAGCAGCCTAAATAGTTCACCATCAAACCAGTATTTT. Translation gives CASSLNSSPSNQYF. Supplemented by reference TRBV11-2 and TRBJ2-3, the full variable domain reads EAGVAQSPRYKIIEKRQSVAFWCNPISGHATLYWYQQILGQGPKLLIQFQNNGVVDDSQLPKDRFSAERLKGVDSTLKIQPAKLEDSAVYLCASSLNSSPSNQYFGPGTRLTVL.

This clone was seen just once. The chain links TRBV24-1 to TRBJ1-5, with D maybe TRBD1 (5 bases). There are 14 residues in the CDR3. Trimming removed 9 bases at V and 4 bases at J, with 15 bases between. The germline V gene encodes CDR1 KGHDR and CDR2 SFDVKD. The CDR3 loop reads CATHNGRGNQPQHF. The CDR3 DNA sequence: TGTGCCACCCACAACGGACGGGGGAATCAGCCCCAGCATTTT.

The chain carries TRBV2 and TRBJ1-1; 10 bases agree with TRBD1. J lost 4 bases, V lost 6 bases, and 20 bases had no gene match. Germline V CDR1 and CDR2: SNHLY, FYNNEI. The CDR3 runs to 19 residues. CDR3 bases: TGTGCCAGCAGCCCCTTAAGAATCGGACAGGGGGAGGAACGCACTGAAGCTTTCTTT. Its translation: CASSPLRIGQGEERTEAFF.

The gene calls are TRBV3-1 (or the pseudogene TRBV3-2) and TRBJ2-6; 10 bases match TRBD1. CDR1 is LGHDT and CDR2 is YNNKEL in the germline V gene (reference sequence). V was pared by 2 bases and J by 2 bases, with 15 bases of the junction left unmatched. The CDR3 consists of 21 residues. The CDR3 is CASSQQRPDPTGGAGANVLTF. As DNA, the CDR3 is TGTGCCAGCAGCCAACAAAGACCCGATCCGACAGGGGGCGCTGGGGCCAACGTCCTGACTTTC.

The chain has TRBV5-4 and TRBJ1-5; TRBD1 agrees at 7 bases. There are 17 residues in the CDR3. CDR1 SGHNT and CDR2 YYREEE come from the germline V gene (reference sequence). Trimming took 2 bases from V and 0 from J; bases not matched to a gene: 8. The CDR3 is CASSFTGVSLSNQPQHF. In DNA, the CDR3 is TGTGCCAGCAGCTTCACAGGGGTCAGCCTTAGCAATCAGCCCCAGCATTTT.